These 15 T cell receptor beta chains came from one sample sequenced in a study of PD-1 blockade in classical Hodgkin lymphoma. Time point here: cycle 4 day 1 (C4D1), after 5 to 7 weeks of nivolumab. All patients relapsed after autologous stem cell transplantation, and brentuximab vedotin exposure varied. TCRdb keeps only in-frame clones here, not all; method: immunoSEQ multiplex PCR. The data show roughly 100,000 clones, with about nine tenths seen just once and around 20% held by the top ten. The sequencing used peripheral blood mononuclear cells (PBMCs), collected before the fourth cycle of nivolumab. These receptors came from a human donor with classical Hodgkin lymphoma.

This clone was picked up a small number of times. V and J are TRBV7-2 and TRBJ1-4; D is undetermined. CDR3 length equals 14 residues. V dropped 7 bases and J dropped 7 bases, with 16 bases sitting between them. The V gene's germline CDR1 is SGHTA and CDR2 FQGNSA. CDR3 amino acids: CASTTQGGSEKLFF. CDR3 nucleotide sequence: TGTGCCAGCACCACCCAAGGAGGGAGTGAAAAACTGTTTTTT. Supplemented by reference TRBV7-2 and TRBJ1-4, the full variable domain reads GAGVSQSPSNKVTEKGKDVELRCDPISGHTALYWYRQSLGQGLEFLIYFQGNSAPDKSGLPSDRFSAERTGGSVSTLTIQRTQQEDSAVYLCASTTQGGSEKLFFGSGTQLSVL.

This clone appeared a single time. The V call is TRBV30, the J call TRBJ1-1; no definite D call. Germline V gene lookup returns CDR1 GTSNPN and CDR2 SVGIG (reference sequence). V was cut by 3 bases and J by 3 bases, with 11 bases left in between. CDR3 length: 13 residues. This chain's CDR3 is CAWRTGPYTEAFF. The CDR3 DNA reads TGTGCCTGGAGGACCGGGCCTTACACTGAAGCTTTCTTT.

The rearrangement links TRBV19 to TRBJ1-2; TRBD1 is a possible D gene (6 bases). The germline V and J ends were trimmed by 4 bases and 4 bases, with 10 bases remaining between them. CDR3 length: 13 residues. Germline-derived CDR1 and CDR2 are LNHDA and SQIVND (reference sequence). The CDR3 loop is CASSTDRRYGYTF. CDR3 in DNA: TGTGCCAGTAGTACCGACAGGCGCTATGGCTACACCTTC.

The DNA of the CDR3 is TGCAGCGGAAGACAGGGAGGAAGAGAGACCCAGTACTTC. Translated: CSGRQGGRETQYF. J is TRBJ2-5 and V is TRBV29-1, with D maybe TRBD1 (7 bases). The CDR3 has 13 residues. Germline-derived CDR1 and CDR2 are SQVTM and ANQGSEA. Trimming left V 7 bases short and J 4 bases short, with 16 bases between.

This clone appeared a few times. The chain carries TRBV27 and TRBJ2-5; possibly TRBD1 or TRBD2 for D (5 bases each). The germline CDR1 and CDR2 sequences are MNHEY and SMNVEV (reference sequence). Between the trimmed V and J ends, which lost 5 bases and 5 bases, there was a span of 18 bases. This CDR3 spans 15 amino acids. CDR3 DNA sequence: TGTGCCAGCAGTACCGGACCGGGACCAGGGGAGACCCAGTACTTC. It specifies CASSTGPGPGETQYF.

V gene TRBV4-1 combines with J gene TRBJ1-5; the D is unclear. Germline V gives CDR1 MGHRA, CDR2 YSYEKL. The CDR3 is made up of 15 amino acids. V was shortened by 1 base and J by 6 bases, with 13 bases between the two germline ends. The CDR3 region has the DNA TGCGCCAGCAGCCAAGTATCCAGGACGATTCAGCCCCAGCATTTT. It translates to CASSQVSRTIQPQHF.

This sequence joins TRBV12-2 and TRBJ1-5; the table's TRBD1 call for D was not verified on the DNA. TRBV12-2 is deemed a pseudogene. The CDR3 length is 15 residues. The CDR3 sequence: CASRSKEQGNQPQHF. As DNA, the CDR3 is TGTGCAAGTCGCTCGAAAGAACAGGGGAATCAGCCCCAGCATTTT.

The genes are TRBV9 and TRBJ2-1; 8 positions agree with TRBD2. Germline V lookup: CDR1 SGDLS, CDR2 YYNGEE. There are 18 residues in the CDR3. V dropped 0 bases and J dropped 4; count of bases not matched to a gene: 12. CDR3 nucleotide sequence: TGTGCCAGCAGCGTAGTGGGGGGTTTGCGGGAGGCTTACAATGAGCAGTTCTTC. Translating gives CASSVVGGLREAYNEQFF.

The chain links TRBV7-2 to TRBJ2-1; 7 positions agree with TRBD2. Per germline, CDR1 SGHTA and CDR2 FQGNSA. Germline trimming cut 1 base from V and 4 bases from J; bases unmatched to any gene: 4. The CDR3 runs 15 residues. CDR3: CASSLVAGVYNEQFF. DNA of the CDR3: TGTGCCAGCAGCTTAGTAGCGGGCGTTTACAATGAGCAGTTCTTC.

The rearrangement links TRBV6-1 to TRBJ2-7; D is undetermined. The germline V gene has CDR1 MNHNS and CDR2 SASEGT. This CDR3 has 11 residues. Trimming cost V 6 bases and J 4 bases, with 7 bases left between them. For the CDR3, the DNA is TGTGCCAGCAGGAAGGAGTACGAGCAGTACTTC. Its protein is CASRKEYEQYF.

The chain uses TRBV6-5 and TRBJ2-3; D unresolved. Germline V gene data show CDR1 as MNHEY and CDR2 as SVGAGI. V was shortened by 8 bases and J by 0 bases, with 15 bases between the two germline ends. This CDR3 spans 15 amino acids. The CDR3 region is CASGKKRSSTDTQYF. CDR3 DNA: TGTGCCAGCGGGAAAAAAAGATCGAGCACAGATACGCAGTATTTT.

The V call is TRBV6-5, the J call TRBJ1-3, with TRBD1 identical over 8 bases. Germline trimming cut 6 bases from V and 6 bases from J; bases unmatched to any gene: 10. Germline values: CDR1 MNHEY, CDR2 SVGAGI. The CDR3 covers 15 residues. CDR3 region: CASSRGQEAPNTIYF. CDR3 DNA: TGTGCCAGCAGCCGGGGACAGGAGGCCCCAAACACCATATATTTT.

This sequence joins TRBV6-5 and TRBJ2-7, with 13 positions matching TRBD2. This CDR3 is 15 amino acids long. V shed 5 bases, J shed 3 bases, and the junction held 4 bases outside the gene matches. From germline, CDR1 is MNHEY and CDR2 SVGAGI. CDR3 sequence reads: CASSQGTSGIYEQYF. The CDR3 coding sequence is TGTGCCAGCAGTCAGGGGACTAGCGGGATCTACGAGCAGTACTTC.

The genes are TRBV10-2 and TRBJ2-4; no reliable D call. CDR1 WSHSY and CDR2 SAAADI come from the germline V gene. The germline V and J ends were trimmed by 3 bases and 0 bases, with 6 bases remaining between them. The CDR3 contains 14 residues. Here the CDR3 reads CASSERLAKNIQYF. For the CDR3, the DNA is TGCGCCAGCAGTGAACGTCTAGCCAAAAACATTCAGTACTTC.

The chain joins TRBV21-1 to TRBJ1-1; TRBD1 reflects the table's D call only, with no check against the DNA. TRBV21-1 has pseudogene status. This CDR3 comprises 16 residues. CDR3 protein: CASSKLQGYPNTEAFF. The CDR3 DNA reads as TGTGCCAGCAGCAAACTTCAGGGGTATCCGAACACTGAAGCTTTCTTT.